The present T cell receptor (beta chain) was sequenced within a study of CD8 T cells in ankylosing spondylitis. Study results and limitations: The disease-linked clones had a CD8+ phenotype and low blood frequencies. According to the report, clones linked to the disease were significantly enriched in matched synovial fluid samples taken from ankylosing spondylitis patients. Blood from ankylosing spondylitis patients appeared to carry a characteristic roughly eight-variant TCR beta motif.

This clonotype was counted at least ten times. The antigen remains undetermined. This CDR3 has 15 residues. The V and J ends lost 5 bases and 6 bases respectively, with 23 bases between them. Germline V gives CDR1 DFQATT, CDR2 SNEGSKA (reference sequence). Researchers built TCR beta libraries using quantitative 5'-RACE with molecular barcodes. TCRdb independently ran MiXCR on the 5' RACE reads; one entry per CDR3 protein. The top ten hold approximately 15% of the sample, which has about 210,000 distinct CDR3 sequences, about 6.7% seen once. The source of this sequence is a male donor with ankylosing spondylitis. The chain uses TRBV20-1 and TRBJ2-7; D may match TRBD1 or TRBD2 (5 bases each). Specimen: blood, either unsorted or a sorted T cell fraction (not recorded which). CDR3 in amino acids: CSALLMGRRTSEQYF. CDR3 coding DNA: TGCAGTGCTCTTCTGATGGGACGAAGGACCAGCGAGCAGTACTTC.